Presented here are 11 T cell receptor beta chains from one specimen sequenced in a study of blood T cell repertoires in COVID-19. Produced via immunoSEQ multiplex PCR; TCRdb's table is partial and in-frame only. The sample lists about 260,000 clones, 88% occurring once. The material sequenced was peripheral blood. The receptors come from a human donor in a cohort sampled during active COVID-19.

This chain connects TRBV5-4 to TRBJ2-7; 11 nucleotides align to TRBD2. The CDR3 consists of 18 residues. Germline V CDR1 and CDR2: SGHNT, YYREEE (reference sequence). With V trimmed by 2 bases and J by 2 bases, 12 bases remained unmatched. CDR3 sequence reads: CASSLMTSGDLIPYEQYF. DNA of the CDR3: TGTGCCAGCAGCTTAATGACTAGCGGGGACCTGATTCCCTACGAGCAGTACTTC.

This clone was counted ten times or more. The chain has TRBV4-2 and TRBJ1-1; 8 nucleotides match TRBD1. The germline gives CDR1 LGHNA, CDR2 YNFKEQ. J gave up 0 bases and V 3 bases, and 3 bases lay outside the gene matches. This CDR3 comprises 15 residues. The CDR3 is CASSQVQGVNTEAFF. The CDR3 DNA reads TGTGCCAGCAGCCAGGTACAGGGGGTGAACACTGAAGCTTTCTTT.

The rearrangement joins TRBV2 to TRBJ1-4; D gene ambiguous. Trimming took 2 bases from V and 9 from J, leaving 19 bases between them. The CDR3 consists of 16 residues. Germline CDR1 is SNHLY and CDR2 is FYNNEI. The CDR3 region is CASSERYRPGEKKLFF. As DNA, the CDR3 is TGTGCCAGCAGTGAAAGGTACCGGCCCGGGGAAAAAAAACTGTTTTTT.

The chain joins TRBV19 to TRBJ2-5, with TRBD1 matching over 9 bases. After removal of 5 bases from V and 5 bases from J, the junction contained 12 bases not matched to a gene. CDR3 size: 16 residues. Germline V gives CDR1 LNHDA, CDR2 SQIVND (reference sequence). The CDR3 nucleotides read TGTGCCAGTAGTTCCTCAACGACAGGGGGTCGCGAGACCCAGTACTTC. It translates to CASSSSTTGGRETQYF.

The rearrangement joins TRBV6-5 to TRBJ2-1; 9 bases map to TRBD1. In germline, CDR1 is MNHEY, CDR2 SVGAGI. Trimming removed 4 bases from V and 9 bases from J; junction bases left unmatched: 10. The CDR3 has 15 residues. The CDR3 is CASSFRDRVYLEQFF. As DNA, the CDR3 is TGTGCCAGCAGTTTCCGGGACAGGGTGTACCTTGAGCAGTTCTTC.

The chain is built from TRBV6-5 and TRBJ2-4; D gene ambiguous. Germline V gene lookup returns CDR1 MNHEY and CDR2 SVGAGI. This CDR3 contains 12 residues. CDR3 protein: CAIYGRENIQYF. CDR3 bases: TGTGCTATCTATGGTCGGGAAAACATTCAGTACTTC.

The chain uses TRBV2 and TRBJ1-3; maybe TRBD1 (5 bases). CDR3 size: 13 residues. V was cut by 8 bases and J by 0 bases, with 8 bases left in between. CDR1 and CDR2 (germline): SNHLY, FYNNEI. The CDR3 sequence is CASGGGSGNTIYF. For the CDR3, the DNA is TGTGCCAGCGGCGGGGGCTCTGGAAACACCATATATTTT. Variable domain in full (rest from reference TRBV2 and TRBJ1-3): EPEVTQTPSHQVTQMGQEVILRCVPISNHLYFYWYRQILGQKVEFLVSFYNNEISEKSEIFDDQFSVERPDGSNFTLKIRSTKLEDSAMYFCASGGGSGNTIYFGEGSWLTVV.

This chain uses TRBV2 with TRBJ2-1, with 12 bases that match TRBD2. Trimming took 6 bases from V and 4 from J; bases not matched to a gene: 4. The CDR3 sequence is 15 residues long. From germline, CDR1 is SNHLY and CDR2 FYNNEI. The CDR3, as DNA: TGTGCCAGCAGGGCTACTAGCGGGGGGTACAATGAGCAGTTCTTC. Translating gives CASRATSGGYNEQFF. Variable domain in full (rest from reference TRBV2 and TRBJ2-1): EPEVTQTPSHQVTQMGQEVILRCVPISNHLYFYWYRQILGQKVEFLVSFYNNEISEKSEIFDDQFSVERPDGSNFTLKIRSTKLEDSAMYFCASRATSGGYNEQFFGPGTRLTVL.

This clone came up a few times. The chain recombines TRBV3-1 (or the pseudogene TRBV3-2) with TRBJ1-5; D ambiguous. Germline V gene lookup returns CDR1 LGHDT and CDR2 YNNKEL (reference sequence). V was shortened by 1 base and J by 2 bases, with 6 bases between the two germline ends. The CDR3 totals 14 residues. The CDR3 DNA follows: TGTGCCAGCAGCCAAGCGGAGGGCAATCAGCCCCAGCATTTT. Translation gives CASSQAEGNQPQHF.

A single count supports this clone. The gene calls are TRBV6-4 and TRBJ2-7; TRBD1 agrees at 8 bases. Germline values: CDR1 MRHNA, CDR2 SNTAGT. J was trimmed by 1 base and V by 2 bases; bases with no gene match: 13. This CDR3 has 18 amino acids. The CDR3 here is CASSDLNRDRRYSYEQYF. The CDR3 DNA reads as TGTGCCAGCAGTGACCTAAACCGGGACAGGAGGTATTCCTACGAGCAGTACTTC.

The CDR3 region is CASSLPQGVSPYEQYF. In nucleotides, the CDR3 is TGTGCCAGCAGCTTACCCCAGGGGGTCTCCCCCTACGAGCAGTACTTC. The chain recombines TRBV7-9 with TRBJ2-7; 7 nucleotides agree with TRBD1. The CDR3 has 16 amino acids. The V gene end was trimmed by 2 bases and the J gene end by 2 bases; junction bases not matched to a gene: 9. Germline values: CDR1 SEHNR, CDR2 FQNEAQ (reference sequence).